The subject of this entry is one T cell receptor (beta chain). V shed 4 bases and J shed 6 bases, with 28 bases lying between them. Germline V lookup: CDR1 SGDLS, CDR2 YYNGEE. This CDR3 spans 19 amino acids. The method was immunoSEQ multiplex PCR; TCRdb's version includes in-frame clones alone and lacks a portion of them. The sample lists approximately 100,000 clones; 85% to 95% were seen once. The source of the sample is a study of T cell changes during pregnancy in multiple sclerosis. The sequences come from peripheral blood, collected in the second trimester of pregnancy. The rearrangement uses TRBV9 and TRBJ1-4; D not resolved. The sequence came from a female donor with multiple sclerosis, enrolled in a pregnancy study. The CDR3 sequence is CASSTNPQEFGSYYEKLFF. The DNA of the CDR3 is TGTGCCAGCAGCACCAACCCCCAGGAATTCGGTTCATATTATGAAAAACTGTTTTTT.